What follows is one T cell receptor (beta chain) and its context. With 5 bases clipped from V and 5 bases from J, the junction kept 6 bases outside the gene matches. The CDR3 has 14 residues. Germline CDR1 and CDR2: LNHDA and SQIVND (reference sequence). The source of the sample is a study of blood T cell repertoires in COVID-19. At the level of the study: Spain, Italy and the United States supplied samples that represented acute and convalescent COVID-19. T cells, B-cell-depleted T cells, or PBMCs provided the cDNA or gDNA that served as material.

Per the study methods: Estimation of nucleated cell counts was performed using reference gene primer amplification. Sequenced by immunoSEQ multiplex PCR; TCRdb stores in-frame clones only, minus some. D and trimming come from the DNA, and the V and J calls and clone size come from that table. The sample gives more than 200,000 clones, 86% of which show up once; nearly 2% is in the top ten. The receptor's source is a young man with active or convalescent COVID-19. Sequencing was done on a sample of peripheral blood. The gene calls are TRBV19 and TRBJ2-1; TRBD2 aligns across 7 bases. CDR3: CASSLRGDNNEQFF. The CDR3, as DNA: TGTGCCAGTAGTTTACGGGGGGATAACAATGAGCAGTTCTTC.